The 27 T cell receptor beta chains below come from one sample, sequenced in a study of identical twins (TCRdb year 2016). To prepare the library, 5' RACE was applied. Sequencing took place on an Illumina HiSeq 2000. In-frame beta chains were kept once TCRdb had trimmed the public reads at Q25 with fastp and called clones with MiXCR. Every entry covers one CDR3 protein and lists the most common genes and DNA from its rows. This sample comprises 600,000 to 700,000 distinct CDR3 sequences, around 20% of them detected only once. 4.3% of the sample belongs to the ten largest clones. This sample was shared with a second study, whose subject was T cells expressing NK-cell markers.

Sequenced: PBMCs. Receptors were obtained from a woman aged 18-35 years in good health.

The chain employs TRBV20-1 and TRBJ1-2, with 7 positions matching TRBD1. The V gene end was trimmed by 5 bases and the J gene end by 6 bases; junction bases not matched to a gene: 6. The CDR3 totals 12 residues. The V gene's germline CDR1 is DFQATT and CDR2 SNEGSKA (reference sequence). In DNA form, the CDR3 reads TGCAGTGCTCGGATGGGACAGAATGGCTACACCTTC. Translating it yields CSARMGQNGYTF.

The chain recombines TRBV20-1 with TRBJ2-6; D not resolved. V gave up 5 bases and J gave up 2 bases, with 10 bases separating them. The CDR3 runs 14 residues. The germline V gene has CDR1 DFQATT and CDR2 SNEGSKA (reference sequence). CDR3 sequence (DNA): TGCAGTGCTGTTACGTCGGCTGGGGCCAACGTCCTGACTTTC. This codes for CSAVTSAGANVLTF.

The chain links TRBV3-1 to TRBJ2-1; D unclear. This CDR3 contains 13 residues. Trimming removed 2 bases at V and 5 bases at J, with 7 bases between. Germline V gene sequence: CDR1 LGHDT, CDR2 YNNKEL (reference sequence). In DNA, the CDR3 is TGTGCCAGCAGCCAACGTCCACACAATGAGCAGTTCTTC. Amino acids: CASSQRPHNEQFF.

Only a few counts were recorded for this clonotype. The chain recombines TRBV20-1 with TRBJ2-7, with a weak D call TRBD1 (6 bases). CDR1 is DFQATT, CDR2 SNEGSKA, per germline (reference sequence). V gave up 3 bases and J gave up 3 bases, with 15 bases separating them. The CDR3 is 14 residues long. Here the CDR3 reads CSASYPGQSYEQYF. Here the CDR3 DNA reads TGCAGTGCTAGTTACCCAGGACAGAGCTACGAGCAGTACTTC.

This chain links TRBV12-3 or TRBV12-4 with TRBJ2-7; 7 nucleotides line up with TRBD1. The CDR3 extends over 14 amino acids. V shed 7 bases and J 5 bases; nucleotides not matched to a gene: 11. CDR3 coding DNA: TGTGCCAGCACCATACAGGGGATTCGCAACGAGCAGTACTTC. Its translation is CASTIQGIRNEQYF.

This chain joins TRBV9 and TRBJ1-5; TRBD1 is a possible D gene (6 bases). The CDR3 sequence is 13 residues long. V was clipped by 3 bases and J by 9 bases, with 13 bases between them. Germline loops: CDR1 SGDLS, CDR2 YYNGEE. The CDR3 loop reads CASSAREQGPQHF. The CDR3 DNA follows: TGTGCCAGCAGCGCTAGGGAACAGGGGCCCCAGCATTTT.

This clonotype was seen repeatedly, ten times or more. The chain combines TRBV5-1 with TRBJ2-4; the match to TRBD2 covers 11 bases. The germline gives CDR1 SGHRS, CDR2 YFSETQ. The junction had 9 bases not matched to a gene; V was cut back by 4 bases and J by 0 bases. This CDR3 region has 18 residues. The CDR3 region has the DNA TGCGCCAGCAGCGGTGGACTAGCGGGCACTATAGCCAAAAACATTCAGTACTTC. Its protein is CASSGGLAGTIAKNIQYF.

The chain joins TRBV10-3 to TRBJ1-1; no firm D call. V lost 2 bases, J lost 1 base, and 11 bases lay in between. The CDR3 runs to 15 residues. Germline CDR1 and CDR2: ENHRY and SYGVKD. The CDR3 DNA is TGTGCCATCAGTGAGGCGGGCCTATCGAACACTGAAGCTTTCTTT. Translating gives CAISEAGLSNTEAFF.

This clonotype was recorded at least ten times. CDR3 sequence reads: CSVVLTDLNEQFF. Here the CDR3 DNA reads TGCAGCGTCGTGTTGACAGACCTGAATGAGCAGTTCTTC. This rearrangement joins TRBV29-1 to TRBJ2-1, with a tentative D call TRBD1 (5 bases). Per the germline V gene, CDR1 is SQVTM and CDR2 is ANQGSEA. This CDR3 comprises 13 residues. The germline V and J ends were trimmed by 6 bases and 7 bases, with 16 bases remaining between them.

V gene TRBV5-5 combines with J gene TRBJ2-7; 13 bases are a match to TRBD2. Germline V gene data show CDR1 as SGHKS and CDR2 as YYEKEE (reference sequence). CDR3 length: 13 amino acids. V lost 4 bases, J lost 12 bases, and 7 bases stayed unmatched. The CDR3 is CASSTGTSGALYF. DNA of the CDR3: TGTGCCAGCAGCACCGGGACTAGCGGGGCCCTGTACTTC.

This clonotype has only a few counts. The V gene is TRBV27, the J gene TRBJ2-7, with a possible D match to TRBD1 (6 bases). The germline V gene encodes CDR1 MNHEY and CDR2 SMNVEV (reference sequence). Deletions cut 5 bases from V and 5 bases from J, with 13 bases between. The CDR3 runs to 13 residues. CDR3 amino acids: CASSEGRGDEQYF. CDR3 sequence (DNA): TGTGCCAGCAGTGAGGGCAGGGGAGACGAGCAGTACTTC.

CDR3 amino acids: CASSYAFGAGDTQYF. Here the CDR3 DNA reads TGTGCCAGCAGTTATGCATTTGGGGCCGGAGATACGCAGTATTTT. This chain connects TRBV6-2 or TRBV6-3 to TRBJ2-3, with a tentative D call TRBD1 (5 bases). The CDR3 spans 15 residues. Per germline, CDR1 MNHEY and CDR2 SVGEGT. Between the trimmed V and J ends, which lost 3 bases and 5 bases, there was a span of 15 bases.

The rearrangement links TRBV3-1 to TRBJ2-7, with TRBD1 as a possible D gene (6 bases). Germline V lookup: CDR1 LGHDT, CDR2 YNNKEL (reference sequence). V was cut by 6 bases and J by 3 bases, with 18 bases left in between. The CDR3 is 15 residues long. The CDR3 DNA reads as TGTGCCAGCAGACGCGATCTCGGACAGAACTACGAGCAGTACTTC. It translates to CASRRDLGQNYEQYF.

The chain is built from TRBV3-1 and TRBJ2-3; D perhaps matches TRBD2 (6 bases). CDR1 is LGHDT, CDR2 YNNKEL, per germline (reference sequence). CDR3 length: 16 amino acids. Trimming pared 0 bases from V and 3 bases from J, leaving 13 bases between. Written as DNA, the CDR3 is TGTGCCAGCAGCCAAGATCGTGGGACTTCTACAGATACGCAGTATTTT. Translated: CASSQDRGTSTDTQYF.

This clonotype was observed once. This chain joins TRBV5-1 and TRBJ2-1; TRBD2 matches 10 bases. CDR1 and CDR2 (germline): SGHRS, YFSETQ. The CDR3 covers 16 residues. V lost 0 bases and J lost 10; bases outside the gene matches: 10. The CDR3 is CASSLAGSGRAYEQFF. The CDR3 DNA is TGCGCCAGCAGCTTGGCCGGGAGCGGGAGGGCCTACGAGCAGTTCTTC. Combining the CDR3 with reference TRBV5-1 and TRBJ2-1 gives the whole variable domain KAGVTQTPRYLIKTRGQQVTLSCSPISGHRSVSWYQQTPGQGLQFLFEYFSETQRNKGNFPGRFSGRQFSNSRSEMNVSTLELGDSALYLCASSLAGSGRAYEQFFGPGTRLTVL.

This clonotype was counted between two and nine times. V and J are TRBV24-1 and TRBJ2-2; 8 nucleotides line up with TRBD2. This CDR3 is built from 16 residues. CDR1 and CDR2 (germline): KGHDR, SFDVKD. J was trimmed by 5 bases and V by 5 bases; bases with no gene match: 9. CDR3 amino acids: CATSAHGTSGTGELFF. CDR3 sequence (DNA): TGTGCCACCAGTGCCCATGGGACTAGTGGAACCGGGGAGCTGTTTTTT.

The chain carries TRBV5-1 and TRBJ2-3; D unclear. The CDR3 is 13 amino acids. Germline CDR1 and CDR2: SGHRS and YFSETQ. The V and J ends lost 0 bases and 8 bases respectively, with 10 bases between them. CDR3 nucleotides: TGCGCCAGCAGCTTGGTCCCAGTGGGTACGCAGTATTTT. Protein product: CASSLVPVGTQYF. Full variable domain (missing parts from reference TRBV5-1 and TRBJ2-3): KAGVTQTPRYLIKTRGQQVTLSCSPISGHRSVSWYQQTPGQGLQFLFEYFSETQRNKGNFPGRFSGRQFSNSRSEMNVSTLELGDSALYLCASSLVPVGTQYFGPGTRLTVL.

The chain uses TRBV5-6 and TRBJ2-4; the D gene is possibly TRBD2 (6 bases). Trimming pared 4 bases from V and 9 bases from J, leaving 11 bases between. The CDR3 sequence is 12 residues long. CDR1 SGHDT and CDR2 YYEEEE come from the germline V gene. CDR3 nucleotides: TGTGCCAGCAGCCCCCTGGAGGGCATTCAGTACTTC. It codes for CASSPLEGIQYF.

The rearrangement links TRBV20-1 to TRBJ1-5; tentative D call: TRBD1 (5 bases). The CDR3 is 17 residues long. Trimming removed 4 bases at V and 4 bases at J, with 23 bases between. Germline V gene sequence: CDR1 DFQATT, CDR2 SNEGSKA (reference sequence). The chain's CDR3 is CSATRQRGAAGNQPQHF. The CDR3 DNA reads TGCAGTGCTACCCGTCAGAGGGGCGCGGCGGGGAATCAGCCCCAGCATTTT.

This clonotype was seen only a few times. The J gene is TRBJ2-2, the V gene TRBV5-1; D remains ambiguous. CDR1 and CDR2 (germline): SGHRS, YFSETQ. There are 14 residues in the CDR3. The V end lost 4 bases, the J end lost 1 base, and 8 bases lay between the germline ends. CDR3 loop: CASSGRGNTGELFF. Written as DNA, the CDR3 is TGCGCCAGCAGCGGGCGAGGGAACACCGGGGAGCTGTTTTTT.

Only a few counts were recorded for this clonotype. The chain carries TRBV13 and TRBJ1-2; tentative D call: TRBD1 (5 bases). Germline CDR1 reads PRHDT; CDR2 reads FYEKMQ (reference sequence). This CDR3 has 16 residues. V lost 5 bases, J lost 5 bases, and 21 bases lay in between. The CDR3 region is CASSPPLDKRGYGYTF. For the CDR3, the DNA is TGTGCCAGCAGCCCCCCCTTGGACAAAAGGGGATATGGCTACACCTTC.

This clonotype occurred many times. The CDR3: CSARVAGGLNEQFF. CDR3 DNA sequence: TGCAGTGCTAGAGTGGCGGGGGGCCTCAATGAGCAGTTCTTC. The chain combines TRBV20-1 with TRBJ2-1; 8 nucleotides line up with TRBD2. This CDR3 is built from 14 residues. V lost 1 base and J lost 6; bases outside the gene matches: 5. Germline V lookup: CDR1 DFQATT, CDR2 SNEGSKA (reference sequence).

This clonotype was seen a few times. This rearrangement joins TRBV6-1 to TRBJ2-7; the D is unclear. V shed 10 bases and J shed 6 bases, with 22 bases lying between them. The germline CDR1 and CDR2 sequences are MNHNS and SASEGT. This CDR3 is 14 amino acids long. CDR3 sequence: CATADQVVAREQYF. The DNA for the CDR3 is TGTGCCACCGCCGATCAGGTTGTGGCTCGCGAGCAGTACTTC.

This chain connects TRBV5-1 to TRBJ2-2, with a weak D call TRBD2 (6 bases). The V end lost 0 bases, the J end lost 5 bases, and 11 bases lay between the germline ends. The CDR3 has 15 amino acids. CDR1 is SGHRS and CDR2 is YFSETQ in the germline V gene. CDR3 loop: CASSLGGDTTGELFF. The DNA of the CDR3 is TGCGCCAGCAGCTTGGGCGGGGATACGACCGGGGAGCTGTTTTTT.

The rearrangement uses TRBV7-2 and TRBJ2-1; a weak D match, TRBD1 (6 bases). Trimming took off 3 bases at V and 7 bases at J, with 16 bases between the two ends. Germline V CDR1 and CDR2: SGHTA, FQGNSA. The CDR3 spans 15 residues. The CDR3 DNA follows: TGTGCCAGCAGCTTCGAGGGGGTCGGGAAAAATGAGCAGTTCTTC. It codes for CASSFEGVGKNEQFF.

The rearrangement links TRBV20-1 to TRBJ2-7; D is possibly TRBD1 (5 bases). V dropped 3 bases and J dropped 4 bases, with 16 bases sitting between them. CDR3 length equals 14 residues. Germline CDR1 is DFQATT and CDR2 is SNEGSKA (reference sequence). The chain's CDR3 is CSASNLRGWYEQYF. As DNA, the CDR3 is TGCAGTGCTAGCAACCTTAGGGGTTGGTACGAGCAGTACTTC.

The CDR3 nucleotides read TGTGCCAGCAGAAATCGTAAAGTCACCAAAAACATTCAGTACTTC. Its translation: CASRNRKVTKNIQYF. V usage is TRBV6-1 and J usage is TRBJ2-4; no definite D call. The V gene lost 6 bases and the J gene lost 2 bases, with 14 bases spanning the gap. Germline CDR1 and CDR2: MNHNS and SASEGT. The CDR3 runs to 15 residues.